What follows describes a single T cell receptor (beta chain). Its antigen remains unknown. This sample stems from a study of PD-L1 blockade in urothelial cancer. Study-wide context: Atezolizumab was started by patients in 2014 at 1,200 mg intravenously every 3 weeks. Study-level results: Greater 3-week expansion of tumor-associated blood clones was recorded for durable-benefit patients.

It was locally advanced or metastatic urothelial carcinoma that patients had. Here immunoSEQ multiplex PCR was the method, and the copy in TCRdb shows in-frame clones only, minus some. Here the sample spans approximately 79,000 clones, 87% being singletons. This CDR3 has 14 amino acids. The trim removed 5 bases at V and 8 bases at J, leaving 7 bases unmatched. Germline V CDR1 and CDR2: SGHVS, FNYEAQ. The sequence came from a woman between 65 and 79 years old with urothelial cancer. The chain couples TRBV7-6 to TRBJ1-4; 8 nucleotides match TRBD1. The specimen comprised PBMCs, sampled around atezolizumab (anti-PD-L1) treatment. The CDR3 reads CASSHGQGGEKLFF. Here the CDR3 DNA reads TGTGCCAGCAGCCATGGACAGGGTGGAGAAAAACTGTTTTTT.